This T cell receptor beta chain originates from a study of T cell responses to AZD1222 COVID-19 vaccine. Study findings and constraints: Across spike, vaccine-associated CD4 TCRs were found, dominant at 160-218 and 743-854. Within unmutated variant regions lay the reported targets of nearly half of spike-specific TCRs. Breadth and depth of Spike-specific TCRs rose after two AZD1222 doses.

This clone was counted a single time. What it binds is unknown. It was second doses at about 4 or about 12 weeks that were pooled. The repertoire was sequenced with immunoSEQ multiplex PCR; TCRdb's copy has only in-frame clones and lacks some. Of 85,000 to 100,000 clones listed, roughly 91% are singletons. CDR1 SGHAT and CDR2 FQNNGV come from the germline V gene. Trimming took 5 bases from V and 1 from J; bases not matched to a gene: 7. The CDR3 spans 15 residues. The material sequenced was peripheral blood, taken 28 days after the second AZD1222 dose. The chain combines TRBV11-2 with TRBJ2-7, with 8 bases matching TRBD1. This TCR derives from an adult who received the AZD1222 COVID-19 vaccine. The CDR3 is CASSPAGTGSYEQYF. The CDR3, as DNA: TGTGCCAGCAGCCCAGCCGGGACAGGATCCTACGAGCAGTACTTC.